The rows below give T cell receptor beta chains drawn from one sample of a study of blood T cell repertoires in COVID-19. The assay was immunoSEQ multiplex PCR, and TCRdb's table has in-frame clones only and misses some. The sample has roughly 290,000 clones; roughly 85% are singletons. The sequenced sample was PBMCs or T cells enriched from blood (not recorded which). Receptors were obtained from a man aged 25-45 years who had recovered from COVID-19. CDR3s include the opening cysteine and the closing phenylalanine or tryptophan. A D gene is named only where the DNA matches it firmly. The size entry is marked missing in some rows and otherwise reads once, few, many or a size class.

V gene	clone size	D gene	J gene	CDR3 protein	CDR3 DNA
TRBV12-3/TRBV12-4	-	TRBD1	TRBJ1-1	CASNTRQGLEAFF	TGTGCCAGCAATACTCGACAGGGATTGGAAGCTTTCTTT
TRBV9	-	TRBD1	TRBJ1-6	CASSEGTGGFGNNSPLHF	TGTGCCAGCAGCGAGGGGACAGGGGGTTTTGGGAATAATTCACCCCTCCACTTT
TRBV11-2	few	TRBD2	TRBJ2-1	CASHLTRGGSRNEQFF	TGTGCCAGCCATCTAACACGGGGGGGCTCTCGGAATGAGCAGTTCTTC
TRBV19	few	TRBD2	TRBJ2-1	CASSTPSGGALNEQFF	TGTGCCAGTAGCACTCCTAGCGGGGGGGCATTAAATGAGCAGTTCTTC
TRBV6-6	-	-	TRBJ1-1	CASSSDKNTEAFF	TGTGCCAGCAGTTCGGACAAGAACACTGAAGCTTTCTTT
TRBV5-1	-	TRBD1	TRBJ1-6	CASRTGQAPNSPLHF	TGCGCCAGCCGAACTGGACAGGCCCCTAATTCACCCCTCCACTTT
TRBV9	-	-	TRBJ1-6	CASSELNSPLHF	TGTGCCAGCAGCGAACTAAATTCACCCCTCCACTTT
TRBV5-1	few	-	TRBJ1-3	CASSSGGMENTIYF	TGCGCCAGCAGCTCTGGAGGGATGGAAAACACCATATATTTT
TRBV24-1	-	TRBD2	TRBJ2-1	CAIPGLAGGRVFF	TGTGCCATTCCGGGACTAGCGGGGGGGCGGGTGTTCTTC
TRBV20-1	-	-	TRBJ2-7	CSASWLDSPSSYEQYF	TGCAGTGCTAGTTGGCTTGACAGCCCGAGCTCCTACGAGCAGTACTTC
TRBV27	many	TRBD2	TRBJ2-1	CASRLAANEQFF	TGTGCCAGCAGACTAGCGGCCAATGAGCAGTTCTTC
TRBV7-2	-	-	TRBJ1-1	CASSSYSIHTEAFF	TGTGCCAGCAGCTCTTACAGTATCCACACTGAAGCTTTCTTT
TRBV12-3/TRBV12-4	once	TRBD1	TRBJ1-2	CASSFSGGHGYTF	TGTGCCAGCAGTTTTTCAGGGGGCCATGGCTACACCTTC
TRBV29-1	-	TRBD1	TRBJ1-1	CSVELGSETGTAEAFF	TGCAGCGTTGAACTAGGGTCTGAGACAGGGACCGCTGAAGCTTTCTTT
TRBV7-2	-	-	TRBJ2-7	CASSPRQVAYEQYF	TGTGCCAGCAGCCCCCGACAGGTTGCCTACGAGCAGTACTTC
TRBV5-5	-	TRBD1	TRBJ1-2	CASSPAGTGELVYGYTF	TGTGCCAGCAGCCCGGCCGGGACAGGGGAATTAGTCTATGGCTACACCTTC
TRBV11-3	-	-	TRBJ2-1	CASSLEAGNNEQFF	TGTGCCAGCAGCTTAGAGGCAGGGAACAATGAGCAGTTCTTC
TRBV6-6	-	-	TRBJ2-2	CASSPTGELFF	TGTGCCAGCAGCCCGACCGGGGAGCTGTTTTTT
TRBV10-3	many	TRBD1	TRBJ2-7	CAISSPGQGSNEQYF	TGTGCCATCAGTTCCCCGGGACAGGGTTCCAACGAGCAGTACTTC
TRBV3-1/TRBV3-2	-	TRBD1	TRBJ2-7	CASSQSPDRAYEQYF	TGTGCCAGCAGCCAGAGCCCGGACAGGGCCTACGAGCAGTACTTC
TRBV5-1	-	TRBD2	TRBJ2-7	CASSLFSGGGPTYEQYF	TGCGCCAGCAGCTTGTTTTCAGGCGGGGGTCCAACCTACGAGCAGTACTTC
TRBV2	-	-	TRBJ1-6	CASHPAGSSPLHF	TGTGCCAGCCACCCCGCAGGAAGTTCACCCCTCCACTTT
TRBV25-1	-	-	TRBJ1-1	CASSQAGGDTEAFF	TGTGCCAGCAGCCAGGCCGGGGGGGACACTGAAGCTTTCTTT
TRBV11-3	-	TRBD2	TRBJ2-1	CASSLLAGGLNEQFF	TGTGCCAGCAGCCTACTAGCGGGGGGGCTCAATGAGCAGTTCTTC
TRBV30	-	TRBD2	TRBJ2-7	CAWSALAGVEQYF	TGTGCCTGGAGTGCCCTAGCGGGGGTCGAGCAGTACTTC
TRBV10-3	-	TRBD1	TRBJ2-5	CAISPEDRLETQYF	TGTGCCATCAGTCCGGAGGACAGGTTGGAGACCCAGTACTTC
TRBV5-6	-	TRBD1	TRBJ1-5	CASSSTGGTSNQPQHF	TGTGCCAGCAGCTCGACAGGGGGAACTAGCAATCAGCCCCAGCATTTT
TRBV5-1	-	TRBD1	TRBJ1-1	CASSGLGLTGGRYAEAFF	TGCGCCAGCAGCGGGCTCGGTTTGACAGGGGGTAGGTACGCTGAAGCTTTCTTT
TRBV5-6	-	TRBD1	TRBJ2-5	CASSAPGQGLEKTQYF	TGTGCCAGCAGCGCTCCGGGACAGGGGCTTGAGAAGACCCAGTACTTC
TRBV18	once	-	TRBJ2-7	CASSPGGAASYEQYF	TGTGCCAGCTCACCGGGTGGGGCAGCTTCCTACGAGCAGTACTTC
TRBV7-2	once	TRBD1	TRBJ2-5	CASSLNRGQETQYF	TGTGCCAGCAGCCTAAACAGGGGGCAAGAGACCCAGTACTTC
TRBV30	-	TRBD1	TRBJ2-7	CASQGQGRSEQYF	TGTGCCTCACAAGGACAGGGTAGGTCCGAGCAGTACTTC
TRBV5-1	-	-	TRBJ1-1	CASSPKSSGPPMNTEAFF	TGCGCCAGCAGCCCCAAGTCATCAGGCCCCCCAATGAACACTGAAGCTTTCTTT
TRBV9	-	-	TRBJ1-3	CASSVAGGGNTIYF	TGTGCCAGCAGCGTAGCAGGTGGTGGAAACACCATATATTTT
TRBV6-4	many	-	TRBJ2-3	CASSDSGQGTTDTQYF	TGTGCCAGCAGTGACTCTGGTCAGGGGACAACAGATACGCAGTATTTT
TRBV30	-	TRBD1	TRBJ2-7	CAWTRDSWDEQYF	TGTGCCTGGACCCGGGACAGCTGGGACGAGCAGTACTTC
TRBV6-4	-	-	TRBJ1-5	CASRDTGVRNQPQHF	TGTGCCAGCAGGGATACAGGAGTACGCAATCAGCCCCAGCATTTT
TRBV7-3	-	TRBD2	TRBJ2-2	CASSLTVRAGTNTGELFF	TGTGCCAGCAGCTTAACAGTTAGAGCGGGGACTAACACCGGGGAGCTGTTTTTT
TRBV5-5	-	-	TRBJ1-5	CASSFVGVSQPQHF	TGTGCCAGCAGCTTCGTCGGGGTTTCTCAGCCCCAGCATTTT
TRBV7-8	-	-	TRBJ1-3	CASSSSISGNTIYF	TGTGCCAGCAGCAGTAGTATCTCTGGAAACACCATATATTTT
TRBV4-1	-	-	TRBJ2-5	CASSKDSPGETQYF	TGCGCCAGCAGCAAGGACAGCCCAGGGGAGACCCAGTACTTC
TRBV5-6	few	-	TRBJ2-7	CASSLRGITYEQYF	TGTGCCAGCAGCTTGAGGGGTATCACCTACGAGCAGTACTTC
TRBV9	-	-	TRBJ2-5	CASSVGPNQETQYF	TGTGCCAGCAGCGTAGGGCCCAACCAAGAGACCCAGTACTTC
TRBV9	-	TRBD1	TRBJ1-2	CASSTSRRGQDYGYTF	TGTGCCAGCAGCACGTCTCGTAGGGGACAGGACTATGGCTACACCTTC
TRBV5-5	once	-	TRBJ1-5	CASRETAGAWPQHF	TGTGCCAGCAGGGAAACAGCGGGGGCCTGGCCCCAGCATTTT
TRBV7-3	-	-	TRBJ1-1	CASSSQANTEAFF	TGTGCCAGCAGCTCCCAAGCAAACACTGAAGCTTTCTTT
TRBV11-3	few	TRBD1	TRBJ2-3	CASSWDSSTDTQYF	TGTGCCAGCAGCTGGGACAGTAGCACAGATACGCAGTATTTT
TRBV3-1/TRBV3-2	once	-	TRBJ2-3	CASSQALALRGTDTQYF	TGTGCCAGCAGCCAAGCTCTAGCATTGCGGGGCACAGATACGCAGTATTTT